This passage covers 20 T cell receptor beta chains from one sample sequenced in a study of CD8 T cells in ankylosing spondylitis. TCRdb passed the 5' RACE reads through MiXCR, listing each CDR3 protein once. The sample records fewer than 150,000 distinct CDR3 sequences, about 7% being singletons. Sequencing input: blood, either unsorted or a sorted T cell fraction (not recorded which). These receptors were obtained from a female donor with ankylosing spondylitis or in good health (not recorded which).

This clonotype was detected only a few times. The rearrangement uses TRBV7-9 and TRBJ1-4, with D tentatively TRBD1 (5 bases). Germline values: CDR1 SEHNR, CDR2 FQNEAQ (reference sequence). Trimming removed 10 bases from V and 4 bases from J, with 25 bases in between. The CDR3 extends over 17 amino acids. The CDR3 reads CATAGSQAGLLNEKLFF. The CDR3 nucleotides read TGTGCCACCGCAGGGAGCCAGGCAGGCCTTCTTAATGAAAAACTGTTTTTT.

Ten or more counts support this clonotype. The rearrangement joins TRBV7-8 to TRBJ1-2, with D possibly TRBD1 on 6 matching bases. Germline CDR1 SGHVS, CDR2 FQNEAQ. Trimming stripped 5 bases from V and 4 bases from J, with 20 bases between. The CDR3 covers 16 residues. CDR3 region: CASSPEGYRAPYGYTF. CDR3 in DNA: TGTGCCAGCAGCCCGGAGGGGTACAGGGCGCCCTATGGCTACACCTTC.

This clonotype occurred a few times. As DNA, the CDR3 is TGTGCCAGCAGCCTGACAACCCACGAGCAGTACTTC. Its protein is CASSLTTHEQYF. V and J are TRBV7-2 and TRBJ2-7; D unclear. From germline, CDR1 is SGHTA and CDR2 FQGNSA. V was pared by 5 bases and J by 5 bases, with 10 bases between. The CDR3 totals 12 residues.

This clonotype was seen ten or more times. The rearrangement uses TRBV4-1 and TRBJ2-7; 9 bases align to TRBD1. Germline trimming cut 1 base from V and 3 bases from J; bases unmatched to any gene: 7. This CDR3 is 16 amino acids long. Germline CDR1 reads MGHRA; CDR2 reads YSYEKL. The CDR3 is CASSQAAGQGHYEQYF. CDR3 nucleotides: TGCGCCAGCAGCCAAGCAGCGGGACAGGGCCACTACGAGCAGTACTTC.

The gene calls are TRBV5-4 and TRBJ2-3; possibly TRBD2 for D (6 bases). There are 15 residues in the CDR3. CDR1 is SGHNT, CDR2 YYREEE, per germline (reference sequence). V lost 1 base to trimming and J lost 4 bases, with 13 bases between them. The chain's CDR3 is CASSLRATGADTQYF. For the CDR3, the DNA is TGTGCCAGCAGCTTGAGGGCAACGGGGGCAGATACGCAGTATTTT.

In this sample, this clonotype turned up many times. This chain joins TRBV29-1 and TRBJ1-2; D gene ambiguous. The CDR3 runs to 15 residues. V lost 0 bases and J 5 bases, leaving 16 bases between the germline ends. Germline assignment: CDR1 SQVTM and CDR2 ANQGSEA. CDR3 loop: CSVEEVAAPIYGYTF. The CDR3 bases are TGCAGCGTTGAAGAAGTGGCAGCCCCTATTTATGGCTACACCTTC.

This clonotype has ten or more counts. The chain recombines TRBV9 with TRBJ2-1; 8 bases map to TRBD2. V lost 0 bases, J lost 10 bases, and 3 bases stayed unmatched. Germline CDR1 SGDLS, CDR2 YYNGEE. CDR3 length equals 13 residues. CDR3 protein: CASSVETGGEQFF. The CDR3 region has the DNA TGTGCCAGCAGCGTAGAAACGGGGGGGGAGCAGTTCTTC.

This clonotype was seen ten or more times. The genes are TRBV20-1 and TRBJ1-5; D gene unclear. The CDR3 is made up of 11 amino acids. The ends were cut back, 5 bases at V and 6 bases at J, with 8 bases in the middle. CDR1 and CDR2 (germline): DFQATT, SNEGSKA (reference sequence). The CDR3 DNA reads TGCAGTGCTTCCGTGGGTCAGCCCCAGCATTTT. Encoded protein: CSASVGQPQHF.

This clonotype was counted at least ten times. The rearrangement joins TRBV4-1 to TRBJ1-3; no definite D call. Germline V gives CDR1 MGHRA, CDR2 YSYEKL. V was shortened by 0 bases and J by 0 bases, with 9 bases between the two germline ends. CDR3 length equals 16 residues. CDR3 DNA sequence: TGCGCCAGCAGCCAAGAGCGGGCCCGCTCTGGAAACACCATATATTTT. It codes for CASSQERARSGNTIYF.

This clonotype was counted many times. This rearrangement joins TRBV10-3 to TRBJ1-2; TRBD1 is a possible D gene (5 bases). The germline CDR1 and CDR2 sequences are ENHRY and SYGVKD. The CDR3 contains 13 residues. Trimming left V 7 bases short and J 7 bases short, with 16 bases between. CDR3 in amino acids: CAIKGREDAGYTF. The DNA for the CDR3 is TGTGCCATCAAGGGCAGGGAAGACGCTGGCTACACCTTC.

As to this clonotype: A clone one base away is much larger, so this may be a read error. The rearrangement uses TRBV6-1 and TRBJ1-5; D gene ambiguous. This CDR3 has 13 amino acids. V was clipped by 6 bases and J by 0 bases, with 6 bases between them. Germline V gives CDR1 MNHNS, CDR2 SASEGT. Here the CDR3 DNA reads TGTGCCAGCAGGGACTATAGCAATCAGCCCCAGCATTTT. Residues: CASRDYSNQPQHF.

This clonotype occurred many times. Here the CDR3 DNA reads TGCGCCAGCAGCCAGCAGGGGAATGGCAATCAGCCCCAGCATTTT. It is translated as CASSQQGNGNQPQHF. V and J are TRBV4-1 and TRBJ1-5; tentatively, D is TRBD1 (6 bases). The germline V and J ends were trimmed by 3 bases and 2 bases, with 11 bases remaining between them. Germline CDR1 reads MGHRA; CDR2 reads YSYEKL. This CDR3 is built from 15 residues.

In the case of this clonotype: This may arise from a read error, as a much more abundant clone is one base away. V usage is TRBV13 and J usage is TRBJ2-1, with D perhaps matching TRBD1 (5 bases). Germline-derived CDR1 and CDR2 are PRHDT and FYEKMQ (reference sequence). The V and J ends lost 7 bases and 9 bases respectively, with 25 bases between them. The CDR3 is 16 residues long. The CDR3 region has the DNA TGTGCCAGCAACATTAATCCCGGACCAGCTCAGGGTGAGCAGTTCTTC. Translation: CASNINPGPAQGEQFF.

This clonotype was detected ten times or more. The V gene is TRBV4-2, the J gene TRBJ1-1; 8 positions agree with TRBD1. J lost 5 bases, V lost 5 bases, and 4 bases had no gene match. CDR1 and CDR2 from the germline V gene are LGHNA and YNFKEQ. The CDR3 consists of 13 residues. Written as DNA, the CDR3 is TGTGCCAGCAGCTCAAACAGGGGGACTGAAGCTTTCTTT. Residues: CASSSNRGTEAFF.

This clonotype was counted ten times or more. The chain links TRBV19 to TRBJ2-1, with D possibly called TRBD1 or TRBD2 (5 bases each). The CDR3 covers 16 residues. Trimming took off 4 bases at V and 6 bases at J, with 19 bases between the two ends. The germline CDR1 and CDR2 sequences are LNHDA and SQIVND (reference sequence). The CDR3 bases are TGTGCCAGTAGTAGGGAAAGTGGGGGTCCTAGCAATGAGCAGTTCTTC. Translation gives CASSRESGGPSNEQFF. Supplemented by reference TRBV19 and TRBJ2-1, the full variable domain reads DGGITQSPKYLFRKEGQNVTLSCEQNLNHDAMYWYRQDPGQGLRLIYYSQIVNDFQKGDIAEGYSVSREKKESFPLTVTSAQKNPTAFYLCASSRESGGPSNEQFFGPGTRLTVL.

The chain has TRBV7-9 and TRBJ2-2, with a tentative D call TRBD2 (6 bases). V was pared by 5 bases and J by 17 bases, with 24 bases between. Germline V CDR1 and CDR2: SEHNR, FQNEAQ (reference sequence). This CDR3 region has 14 residues. CDR3 sequence (DNA): TGTGCCAGCAGCGAAACGAGGGACTCCTTCGAACTATTTTTT. The encoded protein is CASSETRDSFELFF.

This clonotype was found a few times. The DNA for the CDR3 is TGTGCCAGCAGCTCTTTTCGGGTCGGTGGCTATGGCTACACCTTC. Translation gives CASSSFRVGGYGYTF. This chain connects TRBV7-9 to TRBJ1-2; D is unresolved. V was cut by 4 bases and J by 4 bases, with 16 bases left in between. This CDR3 is 15 amino acids long. Germline CDR1 reads SEHNR; CDR2 reads FQNEAQ (reference sequence).

This clonotype turned up a few times. The rearrangement links TRBV5-1 to TRBJ2-7; a possible D gene is TRBD2 (6 bases). V lost 0 bases and J 2 bases, leaving 15 bases between the germline ends. From germline, CDR1 is SGHRS and CDR2 YFSETQ. CDR3 size: 16 residues. The CDR3 region is CASSLAGRGQTYEQYF. CDR3 coding DNA: TGCGCCAGCAGCTTGGCAGGGCGGGGCCAGACCTACGAGCAGTACTTC.

Many counts were recorded for this clonotype. This rearrangement joins TRBV14 to TRBJ2-5; D assignment may be TRBD1 or TRBD2 (5 bases each). The CDR3 runs 15 residues. With 1 base removed from V and 3 bases from J, the gap between germline ends came to 12 bases. Germline V lookup: CDR1 SGHDN, CDR2 FVKESK. CDR3 nucleotides: TGTGCCAGCAGCCAAGCCGGTCAGGGAGAAGAGACCCAGTACTTC. This translates into CASSQAGQGEETQYF.

This clonotype was observed a few times. V and J are TRBV6-5 and TRBJ1-2; TRBD1 matches at 11 bases. With V trimmed by 3 bases and J by 7 bases, 7 bases remained unmatched. This CDR3 region has 15 residues. CDR1 is MNHEY and CDR2 is SVGAGI in the germline V gene. The CDR3 nucleotides are TGTGCCAGCAGTTATCCCGGACAGGGGGCGCTTGGCTACACCTTC. Translation gives CASSYPGQGALGYTF.